What follows are 15 T cell receptor beta chains derived from one specimen sequenced in a study of blood T cell repertoires in COVID-19. Data came from immunoSEQ multiplex PCR; TCRdb stores just in-frame clones and leaves some out. The sample includes a few hundred thousand clones, more than 85% of them seen just once. Sequencing input: peripheral blood. Receptor source: a man between 60 and 75 years old with acute or convalescent COVID-19.

The gene calls are TRBV29-1 and TRBJ1-4; 9 positions match TRBD1. Losses at the gene ends were 3 bases for V and 8 bases for J; bases not matched to a gene: 4. CDR1 is SQVTM, CDR2 ANQGSEA, per germline. This CDR3 has 13 amino acids. The CDR3 sequence is CSVEGTGLEKLFF. CDR3 nucleotides: TGCAGCGTTGAGGGGACAGGGCTAGAAAAACTGTTTTTT.

The chain links TRBV7-2 to TRBJ1-6, with 9 bases lining up with TRBD1. Germline CDR1 is SGHTA and CDR2 is FQGNSA. V lost 5 bases to trimming and J lost 4 bases; unmatched junction nucleotides: 9. The CDR3 contains 17 residues. The DNA for the CDR3 is TGTGCCAGCAGCCAGATTGTACAGGGGGCTTATAATTCACCCCTCCACTTT. It specifies CASSQIVQGAYNSPLHF. Supplemented by reference TRBV7-2 and TRBJ1-6, the full variable domain reads GAGVSQSPSNKVTEKGKDVELRCDPISGHTALYWYRQSLGQGLEFLIYFQGNSAPDKSGLPSDRFSAERTGGSVSTLTIQRTQQEDSAVYLCASSQIVQGAYNSPLHFGNGTRLTVT.

The chain employs TRBV27 and TRBJ2-1; D is unclear. CDR1 is MNHEY and CDR2 is SMNVEV in the germline V gene (reference sequence). The CDR3 has 13 residues. V was shortened by 5 bases and J by 7 bases, with 12 bases between the two germline ends. The CDR3 loop is CASSPSRRNEQFF. CDR3 DNA sequence: TGTGCCAGCAGTCCATCTCGGCGGAATGAGCAGTTCTTC.

CDR3 sequence (DNA): TGTGCCAGTTGCCCGGACAGCCATCAGCCCCAGCATTTT. It codes for CASCPDSHQPQHF. The genes are TRBV2 and TRBJ1-5, with D perhaps TRBD1 (6 bases). This CDR3 region has 13 residues. CDR1 is SNHLY and CDR2 is FYNNEI in the germline V gene. Deletions cut 9 bases from V and 5 bases from J, with 14 bases between.

This chain links TRBV2 with TRBJ1-2; D is unclear. V lost 1 base, J lost 6 bases, and 9 bases lay in between. The CDR3 is 13 residues long. Germline V gene lookup returns CDR1 SNHLY and CDR2 FYNNEI. This CDR3 reads CASSEGGYHGYTF. Written as DNA, the CDR3 is TGTGCCAGCAGTGAAGGAGGGTACCATGGCTACACCTTC.

V usage is TRBV6-1 and J usage is TRBJ1-2; TRBD1 agrees at 7 bases. J lost 2 bases, V lost 4 bases, and 13 bases had no gene match. There are 17 residues in the CDR3. The germline CDR1 and CDR2 sequences are MNHNS and SASEGT. CDR3 coding DNA: TGTGCCAGCAGTGTTGTGGGGGGTCTGGGACAGAACTATGGCTACACCTTC. Encoded protein: CASSVVGGLGQNYGYTF.

The gene calls are TRBV6-1 and TRBJ2-7; tentatively, D is TRBD1 (5 bases). CDR3 length: 14 amino acids. V lost 2 bases and J 4 bases, leaving 12 bases between the germline ends. CDR1 MNHNS and CDR2 SASEGT come from the germline V gene. The CDR3 region is CASSEKLGQYEQYF. As DNA, the CDR3 is TGTGCCAGCAGTGAAAAATTGGGGCAGTACGAGCAGTACTTC.

The gene calls are TRBV29-1 and TRBJ2-7; 8 positions match TRBD1. This CDR3 spans 11 amino acids. Germline CDR1 is SQVTM and CDR2 is ANQGSEA. V shed 6 bases, J shed 2 bases, and the junction held 0 bases outside the gene matches. CDR3 loop: CSVGQAYEQYF. The CDR3 DNA reads TGCAGCGTGGGACAGGCCTACGAGCAGTACTTC.

The V gene is TRBV12-3 or TRBV12-4, the J gene TRBJ2-4; 7 bases agree with TRBD1. V shed 7 bases and J 5 bases; nucleotides not matched to a gene: 5. This CDR3 is 13 amino acids long. The CDR3 here is CASTTGTENIQYF. For the CDR3, the DNA is TGTGCCAGCACGACAGGGACGGAAAACATTCAGTACTTC.

The chain couples TRBV6-5 to TRBJ2-7; 11 bases line up with TRBD2. The V and J ends lost 4 bases and 1 base, in that order; junction bases with no gene match: 3. From germline, CDR1 is MNHEY and CDR2 SVGAGI. This CDR3 contains 15 residues. CDR3 sequence reads: CASSFRLAGSYEQYF. The CDR3 DNA reads as TGTGCCAGCAGTTTTCGACTAGCGGGATCCTACGAGCAGTACTTC.

This chain links TRBV6-6 with TRBJ2-5, with D maybe TRBD2 (6 bases). Germline-derived CDR1 and CDR2 are MNHNY and SVGAGI (reference sequence). The germline V and J ends were trimmed by 0 bases and 3 bases, with 11 bases remaining between them. This CDR3 region has 15 residues. The CDR3 region has the DNA TGTGCCAGCAGTTACTCGACCGGCGGGAAAGAGACCCAGTACTTC. It yields the protein CASSYSTGGKETQYF.

V usage is TRBV5-4 and J usage is TRBJ2-2, with TRBD2 matching over 13 bases. The length of the CDR3 is 20 residues. With 0 bases clipped from V and 0 bases from J, the junction kept 8 bases outside the gene matches. Germline V gives CDR1 SGHNT, CDR2 YYREEE (reference sequence). CDR3 sequence: CASSLESPLAGGTNTGELFF. The CDR3 DNA is TGTGCCAGCAGCTTGGAATCCCCACTAGCGGGGGGGACGAACACCGGGGAGCTGTTTTTT. Using reference TRBV5-4 and TRBJ2-2 for the parts outside the CDR3, the full variable domain is ETGVTQSPTHLIKTRGQQVTLRCSSQSGHNTVSWYQQALGQGPQFIFQYYREEENGRGNFPPRFSGLQFPNYSSELNVNALELDDSALYLCASSLESPLAGGTNTGELFFGEGSRLTVL.

This clone has just one count. The rearrangement uses TRBV28 and TRBJ2-3; 9 nucleotides agree with TRBD1. CDR1 is MDHEN, CDR2 SYDVKM, per germline. This CDR3 is 16 amino acids long. Trimming cost V 2 bases and J 1 base; bases outside gene matches: 4. CDR3 in DNA: TGTGCCAGCAGTTTACCCACAGGGGGCGGCACAGATACGCAGTATTTT. Translated, it gives CASSLPTGGGTDTQYF.

The chain recombines TRBV30 with TRBJ1-2; D is perhaps TRBD1 (6 bases). Germline values: CDR1 GTSNPN, CDR2 SVGIG (reference sequence). Between the trimmed V and J ends, which lost 4 bases and 7 bases, there was a span of 22 bases. This CDR3 has 15 residues. In nucleotides, the CDR3 is TGTGCCTGGACGGGCAGGGGAAATCCCACTGTTGGCTACACCTTC. It codes for CAWTGRGNPTVGYTF.

The chain uses TRBV29-1 and TRBJ1-5, with 7 bases identical to TRBD1. With 0 bases clipped from V and 0 bases from J, the junction kept 20 bases outside the gene matches. Looked up from germline, CDR1 is SQVTM and CDR2 is ANQGSEA. The CDR3 contains 21 residues. The CDR3 DNA sequence: TGCAGCGTTGAAGATAAAGAGGGCGGGGACAGACTTTTTAATAGCAATCAGCCCCAGCATTTT. Translation gives CSVEDKEGGDRLFNSNQPQHF.